The clone carrying this T cell receptor beta chain appeared once. What it recognizes is unknown. Data came from immunoSEQ multiplex PCR; TCRdb stores just in-frame clones and leaves some out. The table shows under 15,000 clones, with roughly nine tenths occurring only once. This sample was included in a study of T cell clonotyping in hematopoietic cell transplantation. Whole-study results and caveats: After transplant, recipient diversity fell while pathologically expanded clonotypes grew through day 180.

CDR3 length equals 13 residues. The germline V gene encodes CDR1 LGHNA and CDR2 YNFKEQ. Trimming left V 0 bases short and J 4 bases short, with 4 bases between. The rearrangement uses TRBV4-2 and TRBJ1-5; D unclear. This sequence was found in a human donor who either received an allogeneic hematopoietic cell transplant for a myeloid malignancy or was a related donor (not recorded which). Some clones in this sample may be carry-over from other donors' samples. The sequenced sample consisted of peripheral blood mononuclear cells. This CDR3 reads CASSQEQNQPQHF. The CDR3 DNA reads TGTGCCAGCAGCCAAGAACAGAATCAGCCCCAGCATTTT.